This TCR beta chain derives from a study of blood T cell repertoires in COVID-19. The wider study: Samples representing acute and convalescent COVID-19 were sourced from the United States, Italy and Spain. Nucleic acid was either cDNA or gDNA, and it came from T cells, B-cell-depleted T cells, or PBMCs.

How the authors handled the data: It was from reference gene primer amplification that nucleated cell counts were estimated. The assay was immunoSEQ multiplex PCR, and TCRdb's table has in-frame clones only and misses some. V and J calls and clone size are given by that table; D and trimming were obtained from the DNA. The table has 200,000 or so clones, approximately 84% seen once. This CDR3 is built from 15 residues. The germline V gene encodes CDR1 LGHNA and CDR2 YNFKEQ. V shed 0 bases and J shed 4 bases, with 12 bases lying between them. This clone was observed a single time. The V gene is TRBV4-2, the J gene TRBJ1-1; possible D gene TRBD1, 5 bases. The origin of this receptor is a human donor with acute or convalescent COVID-19. The donor label of this sample is uncertain. Sequencing was performed on peripheral blood. In DNA form, the CDR3 reads TGTGCCAGCAGCCAAGAGCCAGGGCGCGCCACTGAAGCTTTCTTT. It yields the protein CASSQEPGRATEAFF.